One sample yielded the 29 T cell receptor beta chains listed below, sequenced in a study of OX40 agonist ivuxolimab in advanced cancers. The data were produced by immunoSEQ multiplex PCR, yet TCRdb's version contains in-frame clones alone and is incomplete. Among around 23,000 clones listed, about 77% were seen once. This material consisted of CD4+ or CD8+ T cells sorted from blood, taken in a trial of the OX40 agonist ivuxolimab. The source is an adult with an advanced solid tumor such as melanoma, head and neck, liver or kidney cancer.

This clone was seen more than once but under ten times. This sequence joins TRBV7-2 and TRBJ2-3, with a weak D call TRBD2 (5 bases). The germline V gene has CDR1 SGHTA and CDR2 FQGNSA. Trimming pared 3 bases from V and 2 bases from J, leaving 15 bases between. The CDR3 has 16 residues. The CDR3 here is CASSFSTRRNTDTQYF. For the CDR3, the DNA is TGTGCCAGCAGCTTTTCGACACGGAGGAACACAGATACGCAGTATTTT.

The chain's CDR3 is CASSVTGGNSPLHF. DNA of the CDR3: TGTGCCAGCAGCGTAACAGGAGGAAATTCACCCCTCCACTTT. The rearrangement links TRBV9 to TRBJ1-6; D perhaps matches TRBD1 (5 bases). The V end lost 1 base, the J end lost 7 bases, and 9 bases lay between the germline ends. CDR3 length equals 14 residues. Germline V gene lookup returns CDR1 SGDLS and CDR2 YYNGEE.

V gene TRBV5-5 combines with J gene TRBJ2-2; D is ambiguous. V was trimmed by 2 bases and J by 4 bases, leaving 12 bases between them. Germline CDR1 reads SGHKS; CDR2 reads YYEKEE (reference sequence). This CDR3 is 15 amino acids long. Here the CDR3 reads CASSLVGMGTGELFF. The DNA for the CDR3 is TGTGCCAGCAGCTTAGTGGGTATGGGCACCGGGGAGCTGTTTTTT.

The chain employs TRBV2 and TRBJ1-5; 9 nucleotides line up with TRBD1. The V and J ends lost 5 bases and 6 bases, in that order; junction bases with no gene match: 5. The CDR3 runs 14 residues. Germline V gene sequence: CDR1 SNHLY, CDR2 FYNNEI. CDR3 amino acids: CASSSGQGPQPQHF. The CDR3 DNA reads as TGTGCCAGCAGTTCCGGACAGGGGCCTCAGCCCCAGCATTTT.

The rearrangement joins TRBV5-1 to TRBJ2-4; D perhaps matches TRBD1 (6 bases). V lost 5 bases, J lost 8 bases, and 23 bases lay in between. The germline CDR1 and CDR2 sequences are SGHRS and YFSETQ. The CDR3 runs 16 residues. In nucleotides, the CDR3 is TGCGCCAGCAGTCGAGGCGAGGACAGCCGCCAAGACATTCAGTACTTC. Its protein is CASSRGEDSRQDIQYF.

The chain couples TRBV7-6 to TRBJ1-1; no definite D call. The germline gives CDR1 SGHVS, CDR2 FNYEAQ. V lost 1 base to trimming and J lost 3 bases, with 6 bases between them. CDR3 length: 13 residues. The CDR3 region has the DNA TGTGCCAGCAGCTTAGAGCCGCACACTGAAGCTTTCTTT. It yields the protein CASSLEPHTEAFF.

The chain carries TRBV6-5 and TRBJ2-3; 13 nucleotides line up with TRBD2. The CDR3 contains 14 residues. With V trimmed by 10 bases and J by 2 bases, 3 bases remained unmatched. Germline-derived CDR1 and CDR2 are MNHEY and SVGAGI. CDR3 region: CATGLAGSTDTQYF. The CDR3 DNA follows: TGTGCCACGGGACTAGCGGGGTCCACAGATACGCAGTATTTT.

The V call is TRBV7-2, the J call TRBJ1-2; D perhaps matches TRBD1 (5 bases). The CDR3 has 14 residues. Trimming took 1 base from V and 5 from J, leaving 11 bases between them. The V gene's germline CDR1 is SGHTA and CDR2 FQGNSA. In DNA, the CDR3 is TGTGCCAGCAGCTTAGTCGGCAGGGAGTATGGCTACACCTTC. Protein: CASSLVGREYGYTF.

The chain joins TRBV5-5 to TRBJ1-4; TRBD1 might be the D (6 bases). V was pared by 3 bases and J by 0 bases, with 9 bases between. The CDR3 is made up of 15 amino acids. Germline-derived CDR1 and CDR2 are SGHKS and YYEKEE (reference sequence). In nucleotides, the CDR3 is TGTGCCAGCAGCTCCCAGGGGACAACTAATGAAAAACTGTTTTTT. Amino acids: CASSSQGTTNEKLFF.

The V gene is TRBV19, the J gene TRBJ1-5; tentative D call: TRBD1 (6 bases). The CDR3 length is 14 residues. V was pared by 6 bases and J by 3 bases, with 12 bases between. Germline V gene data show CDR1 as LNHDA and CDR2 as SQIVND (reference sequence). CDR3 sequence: CASRNRVSNQPQHF. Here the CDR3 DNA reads TGTGCCAGTAGAAACAGGGTGTCCAATCAGCCCCAGCATTTT. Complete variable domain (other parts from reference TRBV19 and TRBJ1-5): DGGITQSPKYLFRKEGQNVTLSCEQNLNHDAMYWYRQDPGQGLRLIYYSQIVNDFQKGDIAEGYSVSREKKESFPLTVTSAQKNPTAFYLCASRNRVSNQPQHFGDGTRLSIL.

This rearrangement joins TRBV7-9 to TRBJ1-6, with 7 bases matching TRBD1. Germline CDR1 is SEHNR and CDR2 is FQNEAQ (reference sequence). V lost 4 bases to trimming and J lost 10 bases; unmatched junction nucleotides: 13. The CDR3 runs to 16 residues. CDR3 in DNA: TGTGCCAGCAGCTCCTTAGTTCCAGGGGGAGCATCACCCCTCCACTTT. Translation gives CASSSLVPGGASPLHF.

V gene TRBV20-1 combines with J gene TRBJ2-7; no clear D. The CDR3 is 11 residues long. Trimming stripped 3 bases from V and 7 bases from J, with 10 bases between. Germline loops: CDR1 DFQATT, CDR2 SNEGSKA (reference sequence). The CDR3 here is CSARLLGEQYF. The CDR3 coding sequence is TGCAGTGCTAGGCTCCTCGGGGAGCAGTACTTC.

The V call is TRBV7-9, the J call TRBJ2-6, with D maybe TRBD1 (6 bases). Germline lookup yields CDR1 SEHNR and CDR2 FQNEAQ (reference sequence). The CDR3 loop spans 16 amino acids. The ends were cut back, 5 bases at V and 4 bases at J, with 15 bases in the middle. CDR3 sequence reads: CASSVYRASGANVLTF. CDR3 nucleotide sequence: TGTGCCAGCAGCGTATACAGGGCTTCCGGGGCCAACGTCCTGACTTTC.

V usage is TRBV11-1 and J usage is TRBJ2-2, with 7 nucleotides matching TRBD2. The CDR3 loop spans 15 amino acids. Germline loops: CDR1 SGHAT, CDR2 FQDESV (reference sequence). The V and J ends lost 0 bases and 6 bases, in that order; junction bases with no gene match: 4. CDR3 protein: CASSLALAGAGELFF. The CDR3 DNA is TGTGCCAGCAGCTTAGCTTTAGCGGGCGCCGGGGAGCTGTTTTTT.

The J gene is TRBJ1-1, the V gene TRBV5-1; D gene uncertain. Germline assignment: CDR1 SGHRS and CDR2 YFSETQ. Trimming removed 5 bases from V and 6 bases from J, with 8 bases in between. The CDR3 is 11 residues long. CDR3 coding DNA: TGCGCCAGCAGAGGCCTCTCTGAAGCTTTCTTT. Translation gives CASRGLSEAFF. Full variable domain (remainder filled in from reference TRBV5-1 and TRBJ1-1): KAGVTQTPRYLIKTRGQQVTLSCSPISGHRSVSWYQQTPGQGLQFLFEYFSETQRNKGNFPGRFSGRQFSNSRSEMNVSTLELGDSALYLCASRGLSEAFFGQGTRLTVV.

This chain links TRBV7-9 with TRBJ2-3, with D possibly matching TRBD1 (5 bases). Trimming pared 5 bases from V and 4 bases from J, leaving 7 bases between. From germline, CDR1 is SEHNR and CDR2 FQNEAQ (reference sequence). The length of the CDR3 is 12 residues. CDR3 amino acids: CASSGASDTQYF. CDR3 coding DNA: TGTGCCAGCAGCGGGGCCTCAGATACGCAGTATTTT.

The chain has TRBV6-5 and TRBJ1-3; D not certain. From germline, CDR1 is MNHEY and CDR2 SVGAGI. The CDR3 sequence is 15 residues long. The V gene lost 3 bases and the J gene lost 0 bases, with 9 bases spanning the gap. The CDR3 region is CASSYTGLSGNTIYF. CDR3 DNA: TGTGCCAGCAGTTATACCGGACTCTCTGGAAACACCATATATTTT.

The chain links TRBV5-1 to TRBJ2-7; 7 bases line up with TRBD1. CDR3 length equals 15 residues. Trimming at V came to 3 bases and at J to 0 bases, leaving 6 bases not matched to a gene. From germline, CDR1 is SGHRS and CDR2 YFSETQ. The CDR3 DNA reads TGCGCCAGCAGCTGGGATGGGACAGCCTCCTACGAGCAGTACTTC. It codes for CASSWDGTASYEQYF.

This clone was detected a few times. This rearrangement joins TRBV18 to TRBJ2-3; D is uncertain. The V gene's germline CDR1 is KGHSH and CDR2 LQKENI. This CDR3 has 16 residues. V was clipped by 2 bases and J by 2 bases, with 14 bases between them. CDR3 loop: CASSPMGMESTDTQYF. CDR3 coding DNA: TGTGCCAGCTCACCAATGGGGATGGAGTCCACAGATACGCAGTATTTT.

The CDR3 spells CASSTQQGALSAYEQYF. As DNA, the CDR3 is TGTGCCAGTAGTACCCAACAGGGGGCCTTATCGGCCTACGAGCAGTACTTC. The V call is TRBV19, the J call TRBJ2-7; 9 bases agree with TRBD1. The V and J ends lost 4 bases and 2 bases, in that order; junction bases with no gene match: 12. The CDR3 covers 17 residues. Germline CDR1 reads LNHDA; CDR2 reads SQIVND (reference sequence).

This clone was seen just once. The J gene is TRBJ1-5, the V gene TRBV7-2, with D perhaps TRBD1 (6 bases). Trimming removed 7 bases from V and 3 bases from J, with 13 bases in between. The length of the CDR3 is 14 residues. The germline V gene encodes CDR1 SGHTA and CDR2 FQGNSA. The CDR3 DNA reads TGTGCCAGCAACAAAGGACAGAACAATCAGCCCCAGCATTTT. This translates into CASNKGQNNQPQHF.

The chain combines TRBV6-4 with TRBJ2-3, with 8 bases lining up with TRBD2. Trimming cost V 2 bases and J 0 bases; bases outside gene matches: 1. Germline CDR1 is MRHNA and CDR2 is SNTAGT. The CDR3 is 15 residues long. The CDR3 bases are TGTGCCAGCAGTGACAGCGGGGGAAGCACAGATACGCAGTATTTT. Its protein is CASSDSGGSTDTQYF.

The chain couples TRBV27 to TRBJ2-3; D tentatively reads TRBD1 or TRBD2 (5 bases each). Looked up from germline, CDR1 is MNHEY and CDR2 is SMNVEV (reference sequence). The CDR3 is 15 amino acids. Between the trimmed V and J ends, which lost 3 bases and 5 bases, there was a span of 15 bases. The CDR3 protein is CASSFGGIGRDTQYF. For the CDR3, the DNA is TGTGCCAGCAGTTTTGGGGGAATAGGGCGAGATACGCAGTATTTT.

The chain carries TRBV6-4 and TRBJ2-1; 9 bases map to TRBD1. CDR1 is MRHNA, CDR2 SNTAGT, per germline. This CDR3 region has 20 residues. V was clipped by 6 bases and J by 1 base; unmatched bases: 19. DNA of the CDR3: TGTGCCAGCAGCCTATGGATAAGGACAGGGGAGCCTCGATCCTACAATGAGCAGTTCTTC. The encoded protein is CASSLWIRTGEPRSYNEQFF.

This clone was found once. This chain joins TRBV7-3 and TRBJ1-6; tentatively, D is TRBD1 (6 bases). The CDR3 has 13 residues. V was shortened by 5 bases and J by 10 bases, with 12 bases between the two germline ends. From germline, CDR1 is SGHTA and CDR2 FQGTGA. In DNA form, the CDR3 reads TGTGCCAGCAGCCGACAGGAAGGATCACCCCTCCACTTT. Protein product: CASSRQEGSPLHF. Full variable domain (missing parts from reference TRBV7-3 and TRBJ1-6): GAGVSQTPSNKVTEKGKYVELRCDPISGHTALYWYRQSLGQGPEFLIYFQGTGAADDSGLPNDRFFAVRPEGSVSTLKIQRTERGDSAVYLCASSRQEGSPLHFGNGTRLTVT.

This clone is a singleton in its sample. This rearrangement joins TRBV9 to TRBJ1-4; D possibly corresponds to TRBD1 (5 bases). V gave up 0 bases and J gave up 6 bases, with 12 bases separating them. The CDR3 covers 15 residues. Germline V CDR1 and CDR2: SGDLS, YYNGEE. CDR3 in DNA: TGTGCCAGCAGCGTAGACGGGGGGGTGTATGAAAAACTGTTTTTT. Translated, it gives CASSVDGGVYEKLFF. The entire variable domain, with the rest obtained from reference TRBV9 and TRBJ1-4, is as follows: DSGVTQTPKHLITATGQRVTLRCSPRSGDLSVYWYQQSLDQGLQFLIQYYNGEERAKGNILERFSAQQFPDLHSELNLSSLELGDSALYFCASSVDGGVYEKLFFGSGTQLSVL.

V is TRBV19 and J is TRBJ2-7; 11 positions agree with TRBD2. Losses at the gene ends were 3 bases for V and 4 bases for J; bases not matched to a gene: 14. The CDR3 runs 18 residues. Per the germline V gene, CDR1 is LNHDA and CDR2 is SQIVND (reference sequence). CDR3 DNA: TGTGCCAGTAGTATCGGTAGCGGGGGGGCCCACCTCCCTTACGAGCAGTACTTC. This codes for CASSIGSGGAHLPYEQYF.

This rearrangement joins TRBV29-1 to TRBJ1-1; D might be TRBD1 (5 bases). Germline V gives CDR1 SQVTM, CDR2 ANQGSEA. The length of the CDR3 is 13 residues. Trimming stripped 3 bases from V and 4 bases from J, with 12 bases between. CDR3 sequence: CSVEQGWGTEAFF. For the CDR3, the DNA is TGCAGCGTTGAGCAGGGCTGGGGCACTGAAGCTTTCTTT.

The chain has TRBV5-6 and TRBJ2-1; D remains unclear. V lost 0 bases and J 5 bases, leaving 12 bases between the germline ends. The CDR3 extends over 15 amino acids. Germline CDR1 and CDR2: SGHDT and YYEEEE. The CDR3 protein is CASSLVGKLHNEQFF. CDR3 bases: TGTGCCAGCAGCTTGGTGGGGAAGCTCCACAATGAGCAGTTCTTC.